This is a list of T cell receptor beta chains from one sample in a study of cytomegalovirus exposure and HLA in healthy donors. The repertoire was sequenced with immunoSEQ multiplex PCR; TCRdb's copy has only in-frame clones and lacks some. This table has roughly 120,000 clones, about 8.5% appearing once. Input material: PBMCs. These receptors were taken from a man aged 35-49 years in good health and CMV-seronegative. CDR3s include the opening cysteine and the closing phenylalanine or tryptophan. A D gene is named only where the DNA matches it firmly. Rows may omit the clone size; those that give it use once, few, many or a size class.

abundance: few
j_gene: TRBJ2-1
v_gene: TRBV5-1
d_gene: TRBD1
CDR3aa: CASSLYRGNEQFF
CDR3nt: TGCGCCAGCAGCTTGTACAGGGGCAATGAGCAGTTCTTC

abundance: NA
j_gene: TRBJ1-2
v_gene: TRBV15
d_gene: TRBD1
CDR3aa: CATSRGTQGSYGYTF
CDR3nt: TGTGCCACCAGCAGGGGGACACAGGGGTCCTATGGCTACACCTTC

abundance: NA
j_gene: TRBJ1-4
v_gene: TRBV5-1
d_gene: TRBD1
CDR3aa: CASSLIGQGTPNEKLFF
CDR3nt: TGCGCCAGCAGCTTGATAGGACAGGGAACACCTAATGAAAAACTGTTTTTT

abundance: NA
j_gene: TRBJ2-7
v_gene: TRBV2
d_gene: TRBD1
CDR3aa: CASSLGGGEQYF
CDR3nt: TGTGCCAGCAGTTTAGGGGGCGGCGAGCAGTACTTC

abundance: few
j_gene: TRBJ2-7
v_gene: TRBV28
d_gene: TRBD2
CDR3aa: CASSMTSGGLPYEQYF
CDR3nt: TGTGCCAGCAGCATGACTAGCGGGGGCCTACCCTACGAGCAGTACTTC

abundance: few
j_gene: TRBJ1-1
v_gene: TRBV6-6
d_gene: NA
CDR3aa: CASNERGGTEAFF
CDR3nt: TGTGCCAGCAACGAGAGAGGGGGCACTGAAGCTTTCTTT

abundance: few
j_gene: TRBJ2-7
v_gene: TRBV25-1
d_gene: TRBD1
CDR3aa: CASSELGQGAPGDEQYF
CDR3nt: TGTGCCAGCAGTGAATTGGGACAGGGGGCACCCGGGGACGAGCAGTACTTC

abundance: NA
j_gene: TRBJ2-3
v_gene: TRBV7-9
d_gene: TRBD1
CDR3aa: CASSSGTATDTQYF
CDR3nt: TGTGCCAGCAGCTCCGGGACAGCCACAGATACGCAGTATTTT

abundance: NA
j_gene: TRBJ2-3
v_gene: TRBV7-2
d_gene: TRBD2
CDR3aa: CASSSTTTSGGIDTQYF
CDR3nt: TGTGCCAGCAGCTCCACGACGACTAGCGGGGGGATAGATACGCAGTATTTT

abundance: NA
j_gene: TRBJ1-3
v_gene: TRBV5-1
d_gene: TRBD1
CDR3aa: CASSWDRAGNTIYF
CDR3nt: TGCGCCAGCAGCTGGGACAGGGCAGGAAACACCATATATTTT

abundance: NA
j_gene: TRBJ2-7
v_gene: TRBV18
d_gene: TRBD2
CDR3aa: CASSPSGVTSYEQYF
CDR3nt: TGTGCCAGCTCTCCTAGCGGGGTCACGTCCTACGAGCAGTACTTC